A selection of T cell receptor beta chains follows, all from one sample in a study of siplizumab effects on memory and regulatory T cells. Clones were sequenced by immunoSEQ multiplex PCR, and TCRdb holds only the in-frame ones, with some missing. The table includes fewer than 85,000 clones, roughly 94% detected once. Sequenced sample: CD8+ T cells sorted from blood. The source of these receptors is a human donor in good health. The CDR3 runs from the conserved cysteine through the conserved F or W. A D gene is named only where the DNA matches it firmly. Part of the rows lack a size; the others show once, few, many or a class for expanded clones.

v_call	clone_size	j_call	d_call	cdr3_aa	cdr3_nt
TRBV19	few	TRBJ1-1	-	CASSIDRREAFF	TGTGCCAGTAGTATAGACAGGAGGGAAGCTTTCTTT
TRBV27	-	TRBJ2-7	-	CASSRTAGETYEQYF	TGTGCCAGCAGCCGGACGGCAGGGGAAACCTACGAGCAGTACTTC
TRBV4-1	-	TRBJ1-5	-	CASSQGPLGSNQPQHF	TGCGCCAGCAGCCAAGGACCCTTAGGGAGCAATCAGCCCCAGCATTTT
TRBV7-6	-	TRBJ1-5	-	CASSKVDSPNQPQHF	TGTGCCAGCAGTAAAGTTGACAGCCCTAATCAGCCCCAGCATTTT
TRBV5-6	-	TRBJ1-2	-	CASSATEIYGYTF	TGTGCCAGCAGCGCGACAGAGATCTATGGCTACACCTTC
TRBV28	once	TRBJ2-1	TRBD2	CASSLGTSGNNEQFF	TGTGCCAGCAGTTTAGGGACTAGCGGGAACAATGAGCAGTTCTTC
TRBV2	-	TRBJ1-6	-	CASSDPSGFMLPRLDNSPLHF	TGTGCCAGCAGTGATCCCTCCGGATTTATGCTACCCCGTTTGGATAATTCACCCCTCCACTTT
TRBV5-1	-	TRBJ2-7	-	CASSLVSSRTGYEQYF	TGCGCCAGCAGCTTGGTGTCCTCTCGGACGGGTTACGAGCAGTACTTC
TRBV14	-	TRBJ2-2	-	CASSQEWTTGELFF	TGTGCCAGCAGCCAAGAGTGGACCACCGGGGAGCTGTTTTTT
TRBV7-9	-	TRBJ1-2	-	CASSLSGNRGYTF	TGTGCCAGCAGCTTATCAGGGAATAGGGGCTACACCTTC
TRBV28	-	TRBJ1-5	-	CASSSRQQANQPQHF	TGTGCCAGCAGCTCTAGACAGCAAGCTAATCAGCCCCAGCATTTT
TRBV4-1	-	TRBJ2-7	-	CASSQDRAGYGEQYF	TGCGCCAGCAGCCAAGATCGGGCGGGATATGGCGAGCAGTACTTC
TRBV4-1	-	TRBJ2-7	TRBD1	CASSQVPGQGSYEQYF	TGCGCCAGCAGCCAAGTGCCGGGACAGGGCTCCTACGAGCAGTACTTC
TRBV7-8	-	TRBJ1-2	TRBD1	CASSSTGEEGYTF	TGTGCCAGCAGCTCTACAGGGGAGGAGGGCTACACCTTC
TRBV5-6	-	TRBJ1-4	-	CASSGHGGGEKLFF	TGTGCCAGCAGCGGGCATGGGGGCGGAGAAAAACTGTTTTTT
TRBV7-8	once	TRBJ1-1	-	CASSIRQSSLEAFF	TGTGCCAGCAGCATCCGACAGTCTTCCCTTGAAGCTTTCTTT
TRBV5-6	-	TRBJ1-2	TRBD1	CASSPGTGTGGWGYTF	TGTGCCAGCAGCCCGGGAACCGGGACAGGGGGCTGGGGCTACACCTTC
TRBV28	once	TRBJ2-1	TRBD1	CASSLIVTGGYNEQFF	TGTGCCAGCAGTTTGATAGTGACAGGGGGCTACAATGAGCAGTTCTTC
TRBV2	-	TRBJ2-7	-	CASSARVRAYEQYF	TGTGCCAGCAGTGCCCGCGTCAGGGCCTACGAGCAGTACTTC
TRBV27	-	TRBJ2-3	-	CASSFLLAMGTDTQYF	TGTGCCAGCAGTTTCCTGCTAGCTATGGGTACGGATACGCAGTATTTT
TRBV25-1	-	TRBJ2-5	TRBD1	CASSDFRDRGLETQYF	TGTGCCAGCAGTGATTTCCGGGACAGGGGCTTAGAGACCCAGTACTTC
TRBV5-1	once	TRBJ1-2	TRBD1	CASSRTRTGGPGGYTF	TGCGCCAGCAGCAGAACCCGGACAGGCGGACCGGGGGGCTACACCTTC
TRBV4-1	-	TRBJ2-3	-	CASSRPGPTDTQYF	TGCGCCAGCAGCCGGCCCGGACCCACAGATACGCAGTATTTT
TRBV4-1	-	TRBJ2-1	-	CASSHPRQNEQFF	TGCGCCAGCAGCCATCCAAGACAGAATGAGCAGTTCTTC
TRBV12-5	-	TRBJ2-3	TRBD1	CASGLGTGKDTQYF	TGTGCTAGTGGTTTGGGGACAGGAAAAGATACGCAGTATTTT
TRBV19	-	TRBJ2-3	TRBD1	CASSITGASDTQYF	TGTGCCAGTAGCATCACAGGGGCATCAGATACGCAGTATTTT
TRBV6-4	-	TRBJ2-1	-	CASSDSKLGVGNEQFF	TGTGCCAGCAGTGACTCTAAACTAGGAGTAGGCAATGAGCAGTTCTTC
TRBV23-1	-	TRBJ1-5	-	CASSRWESSNQPQHF	TGCGCCAGCAGTCGATGGGAGAGTAGCAATCAGCCCCAGCATTTT
TRBV18	once	TRBJ2-1	-	CASSLRGARNEQFF	TGTGCCAGCTCTCTACGGGGCGCGAGAAATGAGCAGTTCTTC
TRBV7-3	-	TRBJ2-3	TRBD2	CASSFAREAVTDTQYF	TGTGCCAGCAGCTTCGCGCGGGAGGCCGTGACGGATACGCAGTATTTT
TRBV10-3	-	TRBJ1-2	-	CAIKEALLDYYGYTF	TGTGCCATCAAGGAGGCCCTCTTGGATTACTATGGCTACACCTTC
TRBV4-1	once	TRBJ1-2	-	CASSQDLLGGYTF	TGCGCCAGCAGCCAAGATCTTTTGGGGGGCTACACCTTC
TRBV6-6	-	TRBJ2-3	TRBD2	CASRTSPDTQYF	TGTGCCAGCAGGACTAGCCCGGATACGCAGTATTTT
TRBV6-6	-	TRBJ2-1	-	CASSYEPPYNEQFF	TGTGCCAGCAGTTACGAACCACCCTACAATGAGCAGTTCTTC
TRBV28	few	TRBJ1-2	-	CASRANGGLNYGYTF	TGTGCCAGCAGAGCAAACGGGGGCCTCAACTATGGCTACACCTTC
TRBV10-3	-	TRBJ1-4	-	CAISDDGQEKLFF	TGTGCCATCAGTGACGATGGGCAGGAAAAACTGTTTTTT
TRBV4-1	-	TRBJ2-5	TRBD2	CASSLKRGEQETQYF	TGCGCCAGCAGCCTTAAGCGGGGGGAGCAAGAGACCCAGTACTTC
TRBV19	-	TRBJ2-7	TRBD2	CATMTSGASYEQYF	TGTGCCACAATGACTAGCGGGGCCTCCTACGAGCAGTACTTC
TRBV6-5	once	TRBJ2-7	-	CASSARTGLDEQYF	TGTGCCAGCAGTGCTCGCACAGGGCTGGACGAGCAGTACTTC
TRBV9	-	TRBJ2-1	TRBD2	CASNGGGSYNEQFF	TGTGCCAGCAATGGCGGGGGCTCCTACAATGAGCAGTTCTTC
TRBV28	-	TRBJ1-1	-	CASSFDSNTEAFF	TGTGCCAGCAGTTTCGACAGTAACACTGAAGCTTTCTTT
TRBV19	-	TRBJ2-7	-	CASKTWGGASGDEQYF	TGTGCCAGTAAGACATGGGGCGGGGCGAGTGGCGACGAGCAGTACTTC
TRBV12-2	-	TRBJ1-5	-	CASRQKRGRDQPQHF	TGTGCAAGTCGCCAGAAAAGGGGTAGGGATCAGCCCCAGCATTTT
TRBV7-3	-	TRBJ1-2	-	CASSFEGYYGYTF	TGTGCCAGCAGCTTTGAAGGCTACTATGGCTACACCTTC
TRBV9	-	TRBJ2-7	-	CASSVGMDSSYEQYF	TGTGCCAGCAGCGTAGGGATGGACAGTTCTTACGAGCAGTACTTC
TRBV5-1	-	TRBJ2-3	-	CASSQSLDITDTQYF	TGCGCCAGCAGCCAGAGCTTGGACATTACAGATACGCAGTATTTT
TRBV2	-	TRBJ1-1	-	CASSKGGARRTEAFF	TGTGCCAGCAGCAAAGGGGGGGCGCGGAGAACTGAAGCTTTCTTT
TRBV7-3	-	TRBJ1-1	TRBD1	CASSRTGKGEAFF	TGTGCCAGCAGCCGGACAGGGAAAGGTGAAGCTTTCTTT
TRBV14	-	TRBJ2-1	TRBD2	CASSLTGLAGPNEQFF	TGTGCCAGCAGCCTAACGGGACTAGCGGGACCCAATGAGCAGTTCTTC
TRBV4-1	-	TRBJ2-7	TRBD1	CASSQTRQGRNYPYEQYF	TGCGCCAGCAGCCAAACGAGACAGGGCCGGAACTACCCCTACGAGCAGTACTTC
TRBV12-5	-	TRBJ2-2	TRBD2	CASGPGTALTSGRDTGELFF	TGTGCTAGTGGGCCAGGGACAGCCTTGACTAGCGGGAGGGACACCGGGGAGCTGTTTTTT
TRBV4-2	-	TRBJ2-7	TRBD2	CASSQGTSGVGSYEQYF	TGTGCCAGCAGCCAAGGAACTAGCGGAGTGGGGTCCTACGAGCAGTACTTC
TRBV9	-	TRBJ1-3	TRBD1	CASSPLRQGLGGNTIYF	TGTGCCAGCAGCCCCCTGAGACAGGGTTTAGGTGGAAACACCATATATTTT
TRBV4-2	-	TRBJ2-7	-	CASSQEPPYEQYF	TGTGCCAGCAGCCAAGAACCCCCTTACGAGCAGTACTTC
TRBV6-1	-	TRBJ2-7	TRBD1	CASRERTGGYEQYF	TGTGCCAGCAGAGAGAGGACAGGGGGGTACGAGCAGTACTTC
TRBV11-2	-	TRBJ2-1	TRBD2	CASSFGLAGPGDEQFF	TGTGCCAGCAGCTTTGGACTAGCGGGACCAGGCGATGAGCAGTTCTTC
TRBV4-1	-	TRBJ2-7	TRBD1	CASSHGTGGSYEQYF	TGCGCCAGCAGCCACGGGACAGGGGGCTCCTACGAGCAGTACTTC
TRBV27	-	TRBJ2-7	-	CASSFGVNSYEQYF	TGTGCCAGCAGTTTCGGTGTTAACTCCTACGAGCAGTACTTC
TRBV5-6	-	TRBJ1-3	-	CASSLSSGNTIYF	TGTGCCAGCAGCCTGTCATCTGGAAACACCATATATTTT